These 7 T cell receptor beta chains originate from one sample sequenced in a study of blood T cell repertoires in COVID-19. Assay: immunoSEQ multiplex PCR; the TCRdb copy retains only in-frame clones and omits some. The data show 60,000 to 90,000 clones, 74% seen once. What was sequenced was peripheral blood. The receptor set was obtained from a human donor with acute or convalescent COVID-19. The donor label of this sample is uncertain.

The gene calls are TRBV7-2 and TRBJ2-3; 8 nucleotides agree with TRBD2. The ends lost 5 bases at V and 2 bases at J; junction bases unmatched: 9. The CDR3 runs to 16 residues. Germline CDR1 and CDR2: SGHTA and FQGNSA. In nucleotides, the CDR3 is TGTGCCAGCAGCCAGTGGCGGGGGGCGGCCACAGATACGCAGTATTTT. This gives the protein CASSQWRGAATDTQYF.

The chain is built from TRBV24-1 and TRBJ1-2; D perhaps matches TRBD1 (5 bases). The V end was cut by 9 bases, the J end by 6 bases, with 16 bases between. CDR3 length equals 13 residues. The germline V gene has CDR1 KGHDR and CDR2 SFDVKD. This CDR3 is CATVGHRWDGYTF. The CDR3, as DNA: TGTGCCACCGTCGGACACAGGTGGGATGGCTACACCTTC.

The chain has TRBV18 and TRBJ1-6; no definite D call. V lost 6 bases and J lost 7, with 13 bases in between. Germline-derived CDR1 and CDR2 are KGHSH and LQKENI. The CDR3 loop spans 14 amino acids. The CDR3 nucleotides read TGTGCCAGCTCTCTCGCCTCGGAGAATTCACCCCTCCACTTT. Protein product: CASSLASENSPLHF.

V and J are TRBV5-4 and TRBJ1-5; 7 bases fit TRBD1. This CDR3 has 16 amino acids. V shed 0 bases, J shed 2 bases, and the junction held 5 bases outside the gene matches. In germline, CDR1 is SGHNT, CDR2 YYREEE (reference sequence). The CDR3 region has the DNA TGTGCCAGCAGCTTGGCTGGACAGGCAGGCAATCAGCCCCAGCATTTT. Its protein product is CASSLAGQAGNQPQHF.

The chain uses TRBV7-8 and TRBJ2-2; TRBD2 matches 9 bases. Germline V gene sequence: CDR1 SGHVS, CDR2 FQNEAQ. The CDR3 contains 18 residues. V shed 5 bases, J shed 3 bases, and the junction held 13 bases outside the gene matches. The CDR3 here is CASSGGGAGTSYTGELFF. CDR3 DNA: TGTGCCAGCAGCGGTGGAGGTGCCGGGACTAGCTACACCGGGGAGCTGTTTTTT.

In its sample, this clone was seen a few times. This chain uses TRBV28 with TRBJ1-1; D ambiguous. Germline V gene lookup returns CDR1 MDHEN and CDR2 SYDVKM. V was trimmed by 6 bases and J by 4 bases, leaving 24 bases between them. The CDR3 extends over 17 amino acids. The CDR3 coding sequence is TGTGCCAGCAGCGGGGTGGGGTTCTGGGGTAAGAGCACTGAAGCTTTCTTT. This sequence encodes CASSGVGFWGKSTEAFF.

The rearrangement joins TRBV14 to TRBJ2-4, with 10 bases matching TRBD1. The CDR3 consists of 14 residues. CDR1 and CDR2 (germline): SGHDN, FVKESK. The V segment lost 8 bases and the J segment 7 bases; nucleotides outside the gene matches: 8. The DNA of the CDR3 is TGTGCCAGCTCAGTTATGGGACAGGGGAACATTCAGTACTTC. The encoded protein is CASSVMGQGNIQYF.